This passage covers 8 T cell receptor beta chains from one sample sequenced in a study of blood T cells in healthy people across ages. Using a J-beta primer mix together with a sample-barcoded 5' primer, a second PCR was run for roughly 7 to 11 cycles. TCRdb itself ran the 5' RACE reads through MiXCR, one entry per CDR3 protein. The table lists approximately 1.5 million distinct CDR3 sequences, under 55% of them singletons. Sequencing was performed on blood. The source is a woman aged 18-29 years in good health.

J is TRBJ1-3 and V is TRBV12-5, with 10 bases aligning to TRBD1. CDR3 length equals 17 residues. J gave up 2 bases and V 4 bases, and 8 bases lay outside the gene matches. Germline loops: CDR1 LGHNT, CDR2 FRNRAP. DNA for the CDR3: TGTGCTAGTGGTTCCCCTCGACAGGGGGCAGCTGGAAACACCATATATTTT. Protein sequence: CASGSPRQGAAGNTIYF.

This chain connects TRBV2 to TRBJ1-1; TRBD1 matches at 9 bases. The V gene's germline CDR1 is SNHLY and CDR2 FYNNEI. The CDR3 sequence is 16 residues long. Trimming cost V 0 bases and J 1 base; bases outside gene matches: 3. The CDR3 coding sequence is TGTGCCAGCAGTGAAGCCGGGACAGGGAAGAACACTGAAGCTTTCTTT. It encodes CASSEAGTGKNTEAFF.

The CDR3 loop reads CASSRVGRADTQYF. The CDR3 DNA reads as TGCGCCAGCAGCCGAGTCGGCAGGGCGGATACGCAGTATTTT. The chain combines TRBV4-1 with TRBJ2-3; possible D gene TRBD1, 5 bases. From germline, CDR1 is MGHRA and CDR2 YSYEKL. CDR3 length: 14 residues. V lost 4 bases and J 6 bases, leaving 14 bases between the germline ends.

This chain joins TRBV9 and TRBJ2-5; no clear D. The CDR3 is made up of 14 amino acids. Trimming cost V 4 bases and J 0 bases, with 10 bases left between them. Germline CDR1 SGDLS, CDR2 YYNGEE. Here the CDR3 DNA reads TGTGCCAGCAGCACCCAGACGGACCAAGAGACCCAGTACTTC. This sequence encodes CASSTQTDQETQYF.

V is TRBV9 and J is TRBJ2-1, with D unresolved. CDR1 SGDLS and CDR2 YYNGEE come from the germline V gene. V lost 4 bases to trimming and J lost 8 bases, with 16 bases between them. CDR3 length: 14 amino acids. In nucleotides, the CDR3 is TGTGCCAGCAGCATAGACTTGACGTCGGATGAGCAGTTCTTC. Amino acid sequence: CASSIDLTSDEQFF.

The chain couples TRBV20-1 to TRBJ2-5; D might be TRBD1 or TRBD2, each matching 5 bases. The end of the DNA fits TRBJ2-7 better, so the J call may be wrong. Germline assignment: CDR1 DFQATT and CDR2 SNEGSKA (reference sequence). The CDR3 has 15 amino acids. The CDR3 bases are TGCAGTGCTAGGTCGGGGCGAGGGGTACCCTACGAGCAGTACTTC. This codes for CSARSGRGVPYEQYF.

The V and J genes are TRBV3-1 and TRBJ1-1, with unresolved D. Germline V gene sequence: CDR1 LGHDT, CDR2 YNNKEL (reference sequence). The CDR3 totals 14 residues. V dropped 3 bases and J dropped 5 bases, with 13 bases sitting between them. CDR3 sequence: CASSHVNYGTEAFF. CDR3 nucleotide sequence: TGTGCCAGCAGCCATGTGAACTATGGGACTGAAGCTTTCTTT.

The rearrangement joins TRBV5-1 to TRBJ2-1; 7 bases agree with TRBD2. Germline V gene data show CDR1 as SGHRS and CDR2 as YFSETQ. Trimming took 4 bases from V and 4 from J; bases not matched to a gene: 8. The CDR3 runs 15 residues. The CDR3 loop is CASSNSSGAYNEQFF. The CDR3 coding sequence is TGCGCCAGCAGCAACTCTAGCGGAGCATACAATGAGCAGTTCTTC.